Sequencing of this T cell receptor (beta chain) was carried out in a study of T cell responses to AZD1222 COVID-19 vaccine. TCRdb's copy holds only in-frame clones and misses some; the assay was immunoSEQ multiplex PCR. The table has around 260,000 clones, over 90% seen once. Germline lookup yields CDR1 SGDLS and CDR2 YYNGEE. V was shortened by 0 bases and J by 6 bases, with 12 bases between the two germline ends. The CDR3 is 14 amino acids. The sample consisted of peripheral blood, taken on day 0 of AZD1222 vaccination. This sequence was found in an adult in good health. The chain recombines TRBV9 with TRBJ1-2; D may be TRBD1 (6 bases). The CDR3 nucleotides are TGTGCCAGCAGCGTAGTAGGGGGGACCCATGGCTACACCTTC. Residues: CASSVVGGTHGYTF.